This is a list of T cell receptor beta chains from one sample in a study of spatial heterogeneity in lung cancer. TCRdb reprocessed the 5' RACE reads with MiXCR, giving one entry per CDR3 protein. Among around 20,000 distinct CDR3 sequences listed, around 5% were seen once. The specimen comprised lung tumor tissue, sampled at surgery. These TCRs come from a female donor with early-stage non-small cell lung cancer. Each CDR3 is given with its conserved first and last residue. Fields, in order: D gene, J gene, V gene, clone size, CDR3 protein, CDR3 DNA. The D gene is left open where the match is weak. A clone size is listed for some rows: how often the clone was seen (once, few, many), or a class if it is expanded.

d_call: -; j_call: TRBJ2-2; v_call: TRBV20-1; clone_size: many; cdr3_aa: CSARVTDYNTGELFF; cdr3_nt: TGCAGTGCTAGAGTAACGGACTATAACACCGGGGAGCTGTTTTTT
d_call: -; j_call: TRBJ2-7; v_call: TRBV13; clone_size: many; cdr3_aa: CASSLVPTGGEQYF; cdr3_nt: TGTGCCAGCAGCTTAGTCCCGACGGGCGGGGAGCAGTACTTC
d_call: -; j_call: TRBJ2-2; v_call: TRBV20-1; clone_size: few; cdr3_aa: CSATTAGDTGELFF; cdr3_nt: TGCAGTGCTACCACGGCGGGTGACACCGGGGAGCTGTTTTTT
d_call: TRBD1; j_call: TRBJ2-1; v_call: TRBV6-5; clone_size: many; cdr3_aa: CASTTGRDRVNEQFF; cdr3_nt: TGTGCCAGCACCACAGGGCGGGACAGGGTCAATGAGCAGTTCTTC
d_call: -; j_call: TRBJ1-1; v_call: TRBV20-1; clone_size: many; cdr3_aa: CSAPRWSGGKNTEAFF; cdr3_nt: TGCAGTGCTCCCAGGTGGTCTGGGGGCAAGAACACTGAAGCTTTCTTT
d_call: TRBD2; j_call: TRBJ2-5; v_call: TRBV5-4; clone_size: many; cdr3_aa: CASTKTSGRSTETQYF; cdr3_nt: TGTGCCAGCACAAAAACTAGCGGGAGAAGTACAGAGACCCAGTACTTC
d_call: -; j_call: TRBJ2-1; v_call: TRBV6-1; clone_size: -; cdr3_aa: CASRVGGLNEQFF; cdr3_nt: TGTGCCTCTAGGGTGGGAGGCCTGAATGAGCAGTTCTTC
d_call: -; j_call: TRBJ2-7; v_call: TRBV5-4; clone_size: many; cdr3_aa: CASSFRGRFEQYF; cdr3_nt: TGTGCCAGCAGCTTCAGGGGACGTTTCGAGCAGTACTTC
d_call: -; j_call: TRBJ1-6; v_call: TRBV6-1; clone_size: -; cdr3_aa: CASIDSYSPLHF; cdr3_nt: TGTGCCAGCATCGACAGTTATTCACCCCTCCACTTT
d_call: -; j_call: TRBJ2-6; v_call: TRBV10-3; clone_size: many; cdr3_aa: CAIRETGRSGANVLTF; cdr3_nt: TGTGCCATCAGGGAAACAGGACGCTCGGGGGCCAACGTCCTGACTTTC
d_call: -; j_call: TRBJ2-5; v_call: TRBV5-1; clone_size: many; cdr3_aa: CASSPEGGGQETQYF; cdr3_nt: TGCGCCAGCAGCCCCGAGGGAGGGGGCCAAGAGACCCAGTACTTC
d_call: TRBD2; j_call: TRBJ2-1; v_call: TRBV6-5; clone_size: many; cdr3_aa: CASSYSGRGYNEQFF; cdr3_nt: TGTGCCAGCAGTTACTCCGGGCGGGGGTACAATGAGCAGTTCTTC
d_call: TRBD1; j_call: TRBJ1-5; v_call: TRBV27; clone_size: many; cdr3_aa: CASNVEDRVCSQPQHF; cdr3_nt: TGTGCCAGCAACGTGGAAGACAGGGTTTGTAGTCAGCCCCAGCATTTT
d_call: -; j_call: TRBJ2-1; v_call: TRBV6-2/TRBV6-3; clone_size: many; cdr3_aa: CAASWVDYNEQFF; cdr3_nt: TGTGCCGCCTCGTGGGTTGATTACAATGAGCAGTTCTTC
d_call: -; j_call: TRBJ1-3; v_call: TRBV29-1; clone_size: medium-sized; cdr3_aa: CSVWGAGKSGNTIYF; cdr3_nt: TGCAGCGTTTGGGGGGCAGGCAAGTCTGGAAACACCATATATTTT
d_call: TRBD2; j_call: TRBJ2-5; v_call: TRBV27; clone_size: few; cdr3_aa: CASSSLAVQETQYF; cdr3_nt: TGTGCCAGCAGTTCCCTAGCGGTCCAAGAGACCCAGTACTTC
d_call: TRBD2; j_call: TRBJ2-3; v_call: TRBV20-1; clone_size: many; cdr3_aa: CSAREGGGIDTQYF; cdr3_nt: TGCAGTGCTAGAGAGGGGGGAGGGATAGATACGCAGTATTTT
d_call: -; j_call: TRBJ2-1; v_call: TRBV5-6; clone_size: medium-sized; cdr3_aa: CASSLGAGEQFF; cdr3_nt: TGTGCCAGCAGCTTGGGGGCAGGAGAGCAGTTCTTC
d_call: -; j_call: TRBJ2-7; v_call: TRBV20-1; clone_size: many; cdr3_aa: CSAPGDVLYEQYF; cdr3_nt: TGCAGTGCGCCGGGGGACGTCCTCTACGAGCAGTACTTC
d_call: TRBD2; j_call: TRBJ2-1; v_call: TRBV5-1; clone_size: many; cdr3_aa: CASSPSWGTSYNEQFF; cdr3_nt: TGCGCCAGCAGCCCATCGTGGGGGACTAGTTACAATGAGCAGTTCTTC
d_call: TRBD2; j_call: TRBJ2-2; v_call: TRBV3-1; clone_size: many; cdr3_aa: CASSQEGSSGLANTGELFF; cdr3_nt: TGTGCCAGCAGCCAAGAAGGATCTAGCGGGCTCGCGAACACCGGGGAGCTGTTTTTT
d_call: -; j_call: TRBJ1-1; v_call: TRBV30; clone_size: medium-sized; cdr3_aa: CAWSVSSWGNTEAFF; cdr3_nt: TGTGCCTGGAGTGTAAGTTCGTGGGGAAACACTGAAGCTTTCTTT